The 25 T cell receptor beta chains given below trace back to one sample, sequenced in a study of CD8 T cells in ankylosing spondylitis (TCRdb year 2017). Libraries were constructed by 5' RACE. The data were produced on an Illumina HiSeq 2500. TCRdb applied fastp at Q25 and MiXCR to the public reads, then kept only in-frame beta chains. A single entry per CDR3 protein holds the most common genes and DNA from its merged rows. The sample table contains around 320,000 distinct CDR3 sequences; only one count was recorded for about a fifth of them. The ten top clones hold about 4% of the sample. The sample taken for sequencing was blood, either unsorted or a sorted T cell fraction (not recorded which). The source is a female donor with ankylosing spondylitis or in good health (not recorded which).

The chain is built from TRBV7-9 and TRBJ2-7, with D unresolved. Trimming left V 4 bases short and J 7 bases short, with 8 bases between. There are 11 residues in the CDR3. The germline V gene has CDR1 SEHNR and CDR2 FQNEAQ (reference sequence). This CDR3 reads CASSSTREQYF. CDR3 DNA sequence: TGTGCCAGCAGCTCGACGCGGGAGCAGTACTTC.

This clonotype was recorded a few times. This chain uses TRBV27 with TRBJ1-5; D gene unclear. Germline CDR1 and CDR2: MNHEY and SMNVEV (reference sequence). V dropped 6 bases and J dropped 0 bases, with 15 bases sitting between them. This CDR3 is built from 16 residues. In nucleotides, the CDR3 is TGTGCCAGCAGACCAATGGGTGTTTATAGCAATCAGCCCCAGCATTTT. Its translation is CASRPMGVYSNQPQHF.

This clonotype has ten or more counts. The chain is built from TRBV4-3 and TRBJ2-1; 9 bases map to TRBD1. This CDR3 spans 14 amino acids. Trimming removed 4 bases from V and 8 bases from J; junction bases left unmatched: 6. Germline V gene data show CDR1 as LGHNA and CDR2 as YSLEER. This chain's CDR3 is CASSPGTGSDEQFF. The CDR3 DNA reads as TGCGCCAGCAGCCCCGGGACAGGGTCTGATGAGCAGTTCTTC.

This clonotype was detected a few times. The rearrangement joins TRBV12-3 or TRBV12-4 to TRBJ1-1; D is possibly TRBD1 (5 bases). V lost 7 bases and J 3 bases, leaving 12 bases between the germline ends. This CDR3 spans 13 amino acids. The CDR3 region is CASKQGPYTEAFF. For the CDR3, the DNA is TGTGCCAGCAAGCAGGGACCCTACACTGAAGCTTTCTTT.

This clonotype came up a few times. The chain links TRBV6-1 to TRBJ2-7; possibly TRBD2 for D (6 bases). The germline V and J ends were trimmed by 11 bases and 1 base, with 18 bases remaining between them. Germline CDR1 and CDR2: MNHNS and SASEGT. There are 14 residues in the CDR3. The CDR3 protein is CAGLKSGGSYEQYF. In DNA, the CDR3 is TGTGCCGGCCTGAAATCCGGGGGATCCTACGAGCAGTACTTC.

This clonotype was seen only a few times. This CDR3 reads CAISRVPYNEQFF. The CDR3 nucleotides read TGTGCCATCTCGAGGGTCCCGTACAATGAGCAGTTCTTC. V gene TRBV12-3 or TRBV12-4 combines with J gene TRBJ2-1, with a tentative D call TRBD2 (5 bases). V was trimmed by 10 bases and J by 4 bases, leaving 14 bases between them. This CDR3 comprises 13 residues.

In its sample, this clonotype was seen once. V and J are TRBV7-8 and TRBJ1-2; D possibly corresponds to TRBD1 (6 bases). V lost 5 bases to trimming and J lost 8 bases, with 21 bases between them. The germline gives CDR1 SGHVS, CDR2 FQNEAQ. This CDR3 spans 15 amino acids. The CDR3 spells CASSTLAGGAEGYTF. The CDR3 nucleotides are TGTGCCAGCAGCACCCTGGCGGGGGGCGCGGAAGGCTACACCTTC.

The gene calls are TRBV7-2 and TRBJ1-4; maybe TRBD1 (5 bases). CDR3 length: 13 amino acids. V lost 5 bases, J lost 8 bases, and 12 bases lay in between. Germline V lookup: CDR1 SGHTA, CDR2 FQGNSA. CDR3 in DNA: TGTGCCAGCAGCCTGGGGGTTTGGGAAAAACTGTTTTTT. Protein: CASSLGVWEKLFF. Supplemented by reference TRBV7-2 and TRBJ1-4, the full variable domain reads GAGVSQSPSNKVTEKGKDVELRCDPISGHTALYWYRQSLGQGLEFLIYFQGNSAPDKSGLPSDRFSAERTGGSVSTLTIQRTQQEDSAVYLCASSLGVWEKLFFGSGTQLSVL.

V and J are TRBV7-3 and TRBJ2-3; 8 nucleotides match TRBD2. This CDR3 region has 15 residues. The germline V gene has CDR1 SGHTA and CDR2 FQGTGA. Losses at the gene ends were 5 bases for V and 6 bases for J; bases not matched to a gene: 10. CDR3 region: CASSALAEGPDTQYF. The CDR3 DNA sequence: TGTGCCAGCAGCGCACTAGCGGAAGGCCCGGATACGCAGTATTTT.

This clonotype turned up a few times. The chain employs TRBV6-2 or TRBV6-3 and TRBJ1-6, with 8 bases matching TRBD1. The CDR3 contains 13 residues. Germline V gene lookup returns CDR1 MNHEY and CDR2 SVGEGT. With 6 bases clipped from V and 10 bases from J, the junction kept 5 bases outside the gene matches. CDR3 protein: CASSSGGWSPLHF. CDR3 DNA: TGTGCCAGCAGCTCAGGGGGCTGGTCACCCCTCCACTTT.

About this clonotype itself: One base away lies a much larger clone, so this may be a sequencing read error. V usage is TRBV29-1 and J usage is TRBJ2-1; D is uncertain. V lost 2 bases and J lost 10, with 18 bases in between. This CDR3 is built from 14 residues. Germline V gives CDR1 SQVTM, CDR2 ANQGSEA. CDR3 sequence (DNA): TGCAGCGTTGAAAGGCTCCTTGCGAGGAGAGAGCAGTTCTTC. It translates to CSVERLLARREQFF.

The V call is TRBV4-3, the J call TRBJ2-1; D may match TRBD1 or TRBD2 (6 bases each). The CDR3 has 15 amino acids. V lost 2 bases and J 1 base, leaving 9 bases between the germline ends. Germline V gene data show CDR1 as LGHNA and CDR2 as YSLEER. CDR3 protein: CASSQRGESYNEQFF. The CDR3 DNA is TGCGCCAGCAGCCAAAGGGGGGAGTCCTACAATGAGCAGTTCTTC.

This clonotype was detected only a few times. V gene TRBV6-2 or TRBV6-3 combines with J gene TRBJ2-1; D is undetermined. CDR3 size: 13 residues. V was trimmed by 3 bases and J by 4 bases, leaving 7 bases between them. The germline V gene has CDR1 MNHEY and CDR2 SVGEGT. CDR3 sequence reads: CASSYRSYNEQFF. Written as DNA, the CDR3 is TGTGCCAGCAGTTATCGGTCTTACAATGAGCAGTTCTTC.

In its sample, this clonotype was seen a few times. The rearrangement uses TRBV6-2 or TRBV6-3 and TRBJ2-1, with TRBD2 matching over 11 bases. There are 15 residues in the CDR3. Germline V lookup: CDR1 MNHEY, CDR2 SVGEGT. Trimming cost V 5 bases and J 8 bases; bases outside gene matches: 8. Here the CDR3 reads CASSLLAGARDEQFF. CDR3 DNA: TGTGCCAGCAGTCTACTAGCGGGAGCCCGTGATGAGCAGTTCTTC.

This clonotype has just a few counts. This chain connects TRBV30 to TRBJ2-3; D not resolved. CDR3 length: 13 residues. Germline assignment: CDR1 GTSNPN and CDR2 SVGIG (reference sequence). The germline V and J ends were trimmed by 7 bases and 4 bases, with 15 bases remaining between them. DNA for the CDR3: TGTGCCTACGCCCCGATCGTGGCAGATACGCAGTATTTT. Protein product: CAYAPIVADTQYF.

The sample holds a few counts of this clonotype. V is TRBV6-4 and J is TRBJ2-3, with D perhaps matching TRBD2 (6 bases). CDR1 is MRHNA and CDR2 is SNTAGT in the germline V gene. The ends were cut back, 8 bases at V and 0 bases at J, with 12 bases in the middle. CDR3 size: 14 residues. The CDR3: CASRAGPSTDTQYF. CDR3 nucleotide sequence: TGTGCCAGCCGTGCGGGACCTAGCACAGATACGCAGTATTTT.

Written as DNA, the CDR3 is TGTGCCAGCAGCTTGGATAGACAGGCAAACTATGGCTACACCTTC. Protein: CASSLDRQANYGYTF. V is TRBV7-2 and J is TRBJ1-2; D might be TRBD1 (6 bases). From germline, CDR1 is SGHTA and CDR2 FQGNSA. Trimming took off 3 bases at V and 2 bases at J, with 13 bases between the two ends. The CDR3 extends over 15 amino acids.

This clonotype was observed at least ten times. The chain has TRBV12-3 or TRBV12-4 and TRBJ1-5, with a weak D call TRBD1 (5 bases). The V and J ends lost 8 bases and 0 bases respectively, with 14 bases between them. The CDR3 extends over 15 amino acids. CDR3 loop: CASVKGVYSNQPQHF. The CDR3 nucleotides are TGTGCCAGCGTAAAAGGGGTTTATAGCAATCAGCCCCAGCATTTT.

This chain uses TRBV7-2 with TRBJ2-2, with D possibly being TRBD2 (6 bases). The CDR3 extends over 15 amino acids. Germline lookup yields CDR1 SGHTA and CDR2 FQGNSA. V was trimmed by 1 base and J by 7 bases, leaving 13 bases between them. The CDR3 spells CASSLVRVGGGELFF. Here the CDR3 DNA reads TGTGCCAGCAGCTTAGTGAGAGTCGGGGGCGGGGAGCTGTTTTTT.

This clonotype has a handful of counts. The chain is built from TRBV20-1 and TRBJ2-3; the D gene could be TRBD1 or TRBD2 (5 bases each). V shed 3 bases and J shed 0 bases, with 13 bases lying between them. The CDR3 length is 15 residues. Germline lookup yields CDR1 DFQATT and CDR2 SNEGSKA (reference sequence). CDR3 protein: CSASGGTSSTDTQYF. CDR3 in DNA: TGCAGTGCTAGTGGGGGAACCTCTAGCACAGATACGCAGTATTTT.

In its sample, this clonotype was seen a few times. The chain recombines TRBV18 with TRBJ1-4, with TRBD1 as a possible D gene (6 bases). Germline CDR1 reads KGHSH; CDR2 reads LQKENI. This CDR3 comprises 13 residues. V lost 4 bases and J lost 5, with 8 bases in between. The CDR3 coding sequence is TGTGCCAGCTCACGACAGGAGAATGAAAAACTGTTTTTT. Translating gives CASSRQENEKLFF.

The table lists this clonotype with a few counts. The chain employs TRBV6-2 or TRBV6-3 and TRBJ2-1; no clear D gene. CDR3 size: 11 residues. Germline V gene sequence: CDR1 MNHEY, CDR2 SVGEGT. Trimming removed 2 bases at V and 7 bases at J, with 3 bases between. The CDR3 loop reads CASSYTNEQFF. The CDR3 nucleotides are TGTGCCAGCAGTTACACTAATGAGCAGTTCTTC.

V usage is TRBV20-1 and J usage is TRBJ2-1; 9 bases align to TRBD2. V was pared by 0 bases and J by 2 bases, with 8 bases of the junction left unmatched. The CDR3 spans 17 residues. Germline V gene sequence: CDR1 DFQATT, CDR2 SNEGSKA (reference sequence). In DNA, the CDR3 is TGCAGTGCTAGAGATTGGACTAGCGCAACACCCTACAATGAGCAGTTCTTC. This translates into CSARDWTSATPYNEQFF.

A few counts support this clonotype. The chain has TRBV6-2 or TRBV6-3 and TRBJ2-2; D not resolved. Germline CDR1 is MNHEY and CDR2 is SVGEGT. The V gene lost 2 bases and the J gene lost 6 bases, with 4 bases spanning the gap. The CDR3 extends over 12 amino acids. The CDR3, as DNA: TGTGCCAGCAGTTACGTCGCCGGGGAGCTGTTTTTT. Translating gives CASSYVAGELFF.

This sequence joins TRBV7-6 and TRBJ2-3; 8 bases are a match to TRBD2. Trimming took 3 bases from V and 1 from J; bases not matched to a gene: 3. The CDR3 covers 15 residues. Per the germline V gene, CDR1 is SGHVS and CDR2 is FNYEAQ. For the CDR3, the DNA is TGTGCCAGCAGCTTGACTAGCGAAGGCACAGATACGCAGTATTTT. Amino acids: CASSLTSEGTDTQYF.